This T cell receptor (beta chain) was found in a study of shared clonotypes between healthy human individuals. On the study more broadly: The donors, a couple of women and a few men, were aged 18 to 49.

This clone has just one count. Its antigen is still unknown. Naive CD8 cells, CD45RO-negative and positively selected for CCR7, excluded terminally differentiated effector memory CD45RA+ cells. The CDR3 is made up of 17 amino acids. From germline, CDR1 is LGHNA and CDR2 YNFKEQ. Trimming cost V 0 bases and J 5 bases, with 16 bases left between them. Profiled with immunoSEQ multiplex PCR; TCRdb holds only in-frame clones, not every one. This repertoire shows a few million clones, around 95% found once; its top ten account for over 1.5%. Study results and caveats: Against clonotypes common to all four donors, non-shared ones had lower generation probabilities. Rarefaction indicated that sorted-subset sequencing remained incomplete although depth was large.

The sequence came from a man between 18 and 35 years old in good health. Some clones in this sample may be carry-over from other donors' samples. The chain uses TRBV4-2 and TRBJ2-2; D tentatively fits TRBD1 or TRBD2 (5 bases each). The sequencing input was naive CD8+ T cells from PBMCs. CDR3 DNA sequence: TGTGCCAGCAGCCAAGATCTAGAGAGAGGGGATACCGGGGAGCTGTTTTTT. Its protein product is CASSQDLERGDTGELFF.